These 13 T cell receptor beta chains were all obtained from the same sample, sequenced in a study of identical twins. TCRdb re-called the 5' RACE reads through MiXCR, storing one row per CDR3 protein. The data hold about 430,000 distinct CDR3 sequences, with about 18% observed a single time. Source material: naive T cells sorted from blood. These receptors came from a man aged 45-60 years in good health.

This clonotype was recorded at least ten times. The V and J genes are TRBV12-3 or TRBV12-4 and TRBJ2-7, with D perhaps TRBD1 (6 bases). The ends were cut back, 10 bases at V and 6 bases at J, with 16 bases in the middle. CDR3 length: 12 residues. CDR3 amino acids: CATTQGYGEQYF. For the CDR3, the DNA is TGTGCCACAACACAGGGTTACGGCGAGCAGTACTTC.

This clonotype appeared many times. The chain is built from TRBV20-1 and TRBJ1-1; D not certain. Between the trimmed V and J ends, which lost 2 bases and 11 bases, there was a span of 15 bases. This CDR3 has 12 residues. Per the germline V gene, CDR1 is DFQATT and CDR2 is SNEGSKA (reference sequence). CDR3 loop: CSARYGEGGAFF. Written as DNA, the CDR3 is TGCAGTGCTAGATACGGGGAGGGAGGGGCTTTCTTT.

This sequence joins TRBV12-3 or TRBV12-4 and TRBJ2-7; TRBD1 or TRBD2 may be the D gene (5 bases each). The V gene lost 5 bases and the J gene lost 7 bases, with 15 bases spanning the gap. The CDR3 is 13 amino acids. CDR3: CASSPGRYGEQYF. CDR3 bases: TGTGCCAGCAGTCCGGGACGGTATGGTGAGCAGTACTTC.

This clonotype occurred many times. The CDR3 loop is CASSLPQFSEQFF. CDR3 coding DNA: TGTGCCAGCAGCTTACCCCAGTTTAGTGAGCAGTTCTTC. The V gene is TRBV7-2, the J gene TRBJ2-1; D remains unclear. CDR3 length: 13 amino acids. Germline loops: CDR1 SGHTA, CDR2 FQGNSA. V was pared by 2 bases and J by 9 bases, with 11 bases between.

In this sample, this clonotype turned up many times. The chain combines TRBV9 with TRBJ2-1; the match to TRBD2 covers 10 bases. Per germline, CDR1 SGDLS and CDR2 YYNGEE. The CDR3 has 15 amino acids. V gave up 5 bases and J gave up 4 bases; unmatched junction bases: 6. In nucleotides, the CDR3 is TGTGCCAGCAGTACCAGCGGGAGGGGTTACAATGAGCAGTTCTTC. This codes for CASSTSGRGYNEQFF.

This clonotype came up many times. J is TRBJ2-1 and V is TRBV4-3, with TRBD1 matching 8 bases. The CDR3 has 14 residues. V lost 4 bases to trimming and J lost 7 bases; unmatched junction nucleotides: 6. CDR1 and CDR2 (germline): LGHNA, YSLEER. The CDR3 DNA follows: TGCGCCAGCAGCCGACAGGGGAATCGGAATGAGCAGTTCTTC. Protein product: CASSRQGNRNEQFF.

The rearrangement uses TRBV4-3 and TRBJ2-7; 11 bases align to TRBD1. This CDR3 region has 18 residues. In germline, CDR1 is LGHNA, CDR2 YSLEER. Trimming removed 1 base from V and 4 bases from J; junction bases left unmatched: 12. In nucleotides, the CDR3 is TGCGCCAGCAGCCAAGCTAGGGGCCGGGACAGGGGGTTTTACGAGCAGTACTTC. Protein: CASSQARGRDRGFYEQYF.

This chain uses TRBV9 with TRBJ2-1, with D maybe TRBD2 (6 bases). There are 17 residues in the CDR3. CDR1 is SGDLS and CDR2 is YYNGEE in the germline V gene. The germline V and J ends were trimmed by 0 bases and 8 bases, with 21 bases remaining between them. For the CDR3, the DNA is TGTGCCAGCAGCGTAGGGGTAGCGGCCTCCCACGGTGATGAGCAGTTCTTC. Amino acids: CASSVGVAASHGDEQFF.

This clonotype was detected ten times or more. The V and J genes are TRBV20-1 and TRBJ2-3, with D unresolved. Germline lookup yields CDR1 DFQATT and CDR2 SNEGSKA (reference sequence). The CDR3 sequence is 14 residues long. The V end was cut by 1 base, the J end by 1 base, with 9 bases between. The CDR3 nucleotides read TGCAGTGCTAGAGCAAGTGGTCGCACAGATACGCAGTATTTT. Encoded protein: CSARASGRTDTQYF.

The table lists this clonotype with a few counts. For the CDR3, the DNA is TGTGCCAGCAGCTTTCGACTAGCGGGGGGCCCGACAGATACGCAGTATTTT. Protein sequence: CASSFRLAGGPTDTQYF. The V call is TRBV7-2, the J call TRBJ2-3; 13 positions agree with TRBD2. CDR1 SGHTA and CDR2 FQGNSA come from the germline V gene. The V and J ends lost 3 bases and 3 bases, in that order; junction bases with no gene match: 6. This CDR3 is built from 17 residues.

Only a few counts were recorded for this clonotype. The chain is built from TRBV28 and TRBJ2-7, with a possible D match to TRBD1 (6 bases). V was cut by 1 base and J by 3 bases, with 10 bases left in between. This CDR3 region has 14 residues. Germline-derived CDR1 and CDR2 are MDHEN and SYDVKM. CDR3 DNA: TGTGCCAGCAGTTTATCGGGACACGACTACGAGCAGTACTTC. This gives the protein CASSLSGHDYEQYF.

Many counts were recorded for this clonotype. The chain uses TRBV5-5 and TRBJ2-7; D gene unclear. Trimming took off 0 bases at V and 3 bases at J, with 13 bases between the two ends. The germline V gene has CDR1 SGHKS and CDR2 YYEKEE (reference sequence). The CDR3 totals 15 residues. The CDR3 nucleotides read TGTGCCAGCAGCTTGGAGGTCAGCCGCGGCTACGAGCAGTACTTC. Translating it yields CASSLEVSRGYEQYF. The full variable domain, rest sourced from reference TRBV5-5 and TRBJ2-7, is DAGVTQSPTHLIKTRGQQVTLRCSPISGHKSVSWYQQVLGQGPQFIFQYYEKEERGRGNFPDRFSARQFPNYSSELNVNALLLGDSALYLCASSLEVSRGYEQYFGPGTRLTVT.

CDR3 DNA sequence: TGTGCCAGCAGCCCGACACAGGGTATAGGGCAAGAGACCCAGTACTTC. Translation: CASSPTQGIGQETQYF. The V call is TRBV12-3 or TRBV12-4, the J call TRBJ2-5; possible D gene TRBD1, 6 bases. The CDR3 runs 16 residues. V shed 6 bases and J shed 2 bases, with 19 bases lying between them.